These 17 T cell receptor beta chains came from one sample sequenced in a study of tumor-infiltrating lymphocytes in primary liver carcinoma. Total RNA (approximately 500 ng) served as template for TCR beta cDNA synthesis primed by a constant-region primer. What produced the TCR beta libraries was three nested multiplex PCR rounds using slightly modified ARM-PCR. Forward primers for TRBV1-TRBV30 and a C-beta reverse primer served the first two PCR rounds, at roughly 10 cycles each. One entry per CDR3 protein results from TCRdb running MiXCR on the multiplex PCR reads. The sample yields around 19,000 distinct CDR3 sequences, roughly 80% seen once. Starting material for RNA and DNA co-extraction consisted of about 20-30 mg of unsorted bulk tissue. Sequencing was carried out using liver tumor tissue from sampling region 4. The subset was: tumor region T4, right-lateral pole. These receptors originate from a woman aged 25 to 39 with primary liver carcinoma and hepatitis B virus infection.

V is TRBV6-5 and J is TRBJ2-2; 12 bases fit TRBD2. Per the germline V gene, CDR1 is MNHEY and CDR2 is SVGAGI. V was clipped by 8 bases and J by 8 bases; unmatched bases: 15. The CDR3 totals 17 residues. In nucleotides, the CDR3 is TGTGCCAGCCAGGGCCGACTAGCGGGAGCGGTTCGTGGGGAGCTGTTTTTT. Protein sequence: CASQGRLAGAVRGELFF.

To note about this clonotype: Compared with germline, one end of the junction differs, possibly owing to a read error. The chain uses TRBV28 and TRBJ2-3; TRBD1 matches at 7 bases. The CDR3 extends over 17 amino acids. Germline values: CDR1 MDHEN, CDR2 SYDVKM. The CDR3 protein is CASIFAKQGRLTDAQYF. The CDR3, as DNA: TGCGCCAGCATTTTCGCAAAACAGGGGCGATTGACAGATGCGCAGTATTTT.

With respect to this clonotype: At one of its ends the junction is not consistent with the germline gene, which may arise from a read error. This rearrangement joins TRBV11-1 to TRBJ2-7; D not certain. The CDR3 length is 13 residues. The germline V gene encodes CDR1 SGHAT and CDR2 FQDESV (reference sequence). The CDR3: CASSLRSPNEQYF. CDR3 nucleotide sequence: TGTGCCAGCAGCTTAAGATCGCCCAACGAGCAGTATTTC. The whole variable domain, remainder taken from reference TRBV11-1 and TRBJ2-7, is EAEVAQSPRYKITEKSQAVAFWCDPISGHATLYWYRQILGQGPELLVQFQDESVVDDSQLPKDRFSAERLKGVDSTLKIQPAELGDSAMYLCASSLRSPNEQYFGPGTRLTVT.

The genes are TRBV5-4 and TRBJ2-3; D not certain. Deletions cut 5 bases from V and 5 bases from J, with 24 bases between. Per the germline V gene, CDR1 is SGHNT and CDR2 is YYREEE (reference sequence). This CDR3 spans 17 amino acids. The CDR3 nucleotides read TGTGCCAGCAGTGTAGACGGACGCCCTCCACCCATAGATACGCAGTATTTT. Its translation is CASSVDGRPPPIDTQYF.

V usage is TRBV11-3 and J usage is TRBJ2-1, with 10 bases identical to TRBD2. CDR3 length: 13 residues. CDR1 and CDR2 (germline): SGHNT, YENEEA. Trimming took 11 bases from V and 13 from J; bases not matched to a gene: 14. CDR3 in amino acids: CAGASGSENGQFF. The CDR3 bases are TGTGCCGGCGCTAGCGGGAGTGAGAATGGACAGTTCTTC.

By share, this clonotype ranks as medium-sized. The genes are TRBV4-1 and TRBJ1-2, with 7 bases lining up with TRBD1. This CDR3 contains 14 residues. From germline, CDR1 is MGHRA and CDR2 YSYEKL. Trimming cost V 4 bases and J 5 bases; bases outside gene matches: 7. The CDR3 nucleotides read TGCGCCAGCAGCCCGCCGGGACAGCCTTATGGCTACACCTTC. It encodes CASSPPGQPYGYTF.

In regard to this clonotype: Here the CDR3 omits its conserved ending phenylalanine or tryptophan, so a read error is the likely source. This chain links TRBV11-2 with TRBJ2-3; D is unresolved. Germline lookup yields CDR1 SGHAT and CDR2 FQNNGV. CDR3 length: 13 residues. CDR3 sequence reads: CTSSLQWGDTQYP. CDR3 nucleotides: TGTACCAGCAGCCTACAGTGGGGAGATACGCAGTATCCT.

As regards this clonotype: One junction end does not reproduce the germline sequence, and a read error may be involved. The gene calls are TRBV11-2 and TRBJ1-1, with 8 bases identical to TRBD1. Germline CDR1 and CDR2: SGHAT and FQNNGV. The CDR3 contains 20 residues. This chain's CDR3 is CASSARGRGRKRWSNTEAFF. CDR3 nucleotide sequence: TGTGCTAGCAGTGCCCGGGGCAGGGGGCGCAAGAGGTGGAGTAACACTGAAGCTTTCTTT.

This clonotype was detected only a few times. This may be a read error, as it is one base from a much larger clone. The J gene is TRBJ2-1, the V gene TRBV4-1; TRBD2 agrees at 13 bases. This CDR3 has 16 amino acids. CDR1 is MGHRA, CDR2 YSYEKL, per germline. The V segment lost 2 bases and the J segment 6 bases; nucleotides outside the gene matches: 4. The CDR3 region has the DNA TGCGCCAGCAGCCAACGACTAGCGGGGGGTGTCAATGAGCAGTTCTTC. Translation: CASSQRLAGGVNEQFF.

This clonotype was observed once. At one end, the junction sequence differs from germline, possibly due to a read error. This sequence joins TRBV15 and TRBJ2-1; 7 bases match TRBD1. From germline, CDR1 is LNHNV and CDR2 YYDKDF (reference sequence). The CDR3 sequence is 16 residues long. In DNA form, the CDR3 reads TGTGCCATCAGCAGAGATTACAGGGGCTCCTACGATGAGCAGTTCTTC. Protein sequence: CAISRDYRGSYDEQFF.

Worth noting for this clonotype: The junction departs from germline at one end; a sequencing error may be responsible. The chain recombines TRBV11-2 with TRBJ2-7; D perhaps matches TRBD2 (6 bases). CDR3 size: 15 residues. Germline CDR1 is SGHAT and CDR2 is FQNNGV. The CDR3 reads CTSRLGVSGSCEQYF. The CDR3 coding sequence is TGTACCAGCAGATTAGGAGTTAGCGGTTCCTGCGAGCAGTACTTC.

As concerns this clonotype: Since no conserved phenylalanine or tryptophan closes the CDR3, a read error is the likely cause. The gene calls are TRBV14 and TRBJ2-7, with a possible D match to TRBD2 (6 bases). Looked up from germline, CDR1 is SGHDN and CDR2 is FVKESK. The CDR3 is made up of 15 amino acids. V was clipped by 3 bases and J by 4 bases, with 16 bases between them. CDR3 DNA sequence: TGTGCCAGCAGCCAGGCGGTGGGGACTGATTACGAGCAGTACTCC. Its translation: CASSQAVGTDYEQYS.

The gene calls are TRBV6-5 and TRBJ2-5; D is perhaps TRBD2 (6 bases). CDR1 MNHEY and CDR2 SVGAGI come from the germline V gene. The CDR3 extends over 13 amino acids. The V end was cut by 5 bases, the J end by 11 bases, with 18 bases between. In nucleotides, the CDR3 is TGTGCCAGCAGTACTGACGGGGGACTGACTCAGTACTTC. Amino acid sequence: CASSTDGGLTQYF.

The chain uses TRBV6-6 and TRBJ2-7, with 7 positions matching TRBD1. The CDR3 has 16 amino acids. The germline V gene encodes CDR1 MNHNY and CDR2 SVGAGI (reference sequence). J was trimmed by 0 bases and V by 0 bases; bases with no gene match: 5. CDR3 sequence: CASSYSGQRSSYEQYF. CDR3 sequence (DNA): TGTGCCAGCAGTTACTCGGGACAGAGGAGCTCCTACGAGCAGTACTTC.

Regarding this clonotype: A much larger clone sits a single nucleotide away, making a read error possible. This chain connects TRBV12-3 or TRBV12-4 to TRBJ1-3; tentative D call: TRBD1 (6 bases). V lost 5 bases to trimming and J lost 8 bases, with 19 bases between them. There are 15 residues in the CDR3. The CDR3 coding sequence is TGTGCCAGCAGTACCACAGGGTCCTCTCGAGACACCATATATTTT. Its protein is CASSTTGSSRDTIYF.

Points on this clonotype: The junction and the germline gene differ at one end; a read error may be behind it. The rearrangement uses TRBV11-1 and TRBJ2-2; TRBD2 is a possible D gene (6 bases). This CDR3 contains 16 residues. Germline V gives CDR1 SGHAT, CDR2 FQDESV (reference sequence). The CDR3 DNA is TGTGCCGGCAGCAGGGTTATTTCGGGAGTGTCCGGGGAGTTGTTTTTT. This codes for CAGSRVISGVSGELFF.

On this clonotype: A junction boundary mismatches the germline segment, possibly from a read error. The chain carries TRBV6-5 and TRBJ2-2; a weak D match, TRBD2 (5 bases). This CDR3 has 16 amino acids. Germline-derived CDR1 and CDR2 are MNHEY and SVGAGI. CDR3 sequence: CSSMWTGARVTGELFF. As DNA, the CDR3 is TGTTCCAGCATGTGGACTGGCGCCCGAGTCACCGGGGAGCTGTTTTTT.